A selection of T cell receptor beta chains follows, all from one sample in a study of shared clonotypes between healthy human individuals. Some clones are missing from TCRdb's copy, which holds only in-frame ones; the method was immunoSEQ multiplex PCR. The profile covers 1.6 million or so clones, with roughly 96% appearing a single time and 1.2% taken by the ten largest. The sequencing input was naive CD4+ T cells sorted from blood. The source is a man aged 30-40 years in good health. Both conserved end residues are part of each CDR3. Each record gives: CDR3 protein, CDR3 DNA, J gene, clone size, V gene, D gene. The D gene is left open where the match is weak. For some rows the clone size is stated as once, few or many, or as a class when expanded; others skip it.

CDR3aa: CASKSGSPPGELFF
CDR3nt: TGTGCCAGTAAAAGCGGGAGCCCACCCGGGGAGCTGTTTTTT
j_gene: TRBJ2-2
abundance: NA
v_gene: TRBV19
d_gene: TRBD2

CDR3aa: CAISDGGQNYEQYF
CDR3nt: TGTGCCATCAGTGATGGAGGACAGAACTACGAGCAGTACTTC
j_gene: TRBJ2-7
abundance: NA
v_gene: TRBV10-3
d_gene: NA

CDR3aa: CSAVPEDTQYF
CDR3nt: TGCAGCGCCGTACCGGAGGATACGCAGTATTTT
j_gene: TRBJ2-3
abundance: NA
v_gene: TRBV29-1
d_gene: NA

CDR3aa: CASSSSGGNTEAFF
CDR3nt: TGTGCCAGCAGTTCTTCAGGGGGCAACACTGAAGCTTTCTTT
j_gene: TRBJ1-1
abundance: once
v_gene: TRBV27
d_gene: TRBD1

CDR3aa: CASSRAGGLTGNTIYF
CDR3nt: TGTGCCAGCAGCCGCGCCGGGGGGCTTACTGGAAACACCATATATTTT
j_gene: TRBJ1-3
abundance: NA
v_gene: TRBV7-9
d_gene: NA

CDR3aa: CASSIDHASGADTQYF
CDR3nt: TGTGCCAGTAGTATAGACCACGCGAGCGGGGCAGATACGCAGTATTTT
j_gene: TRBJ2-3
abundance: NA
v_gene: TRBV19
d_gene: TRBD2

CDR3aa: CASSTPPWTGVTEAFF
CDR3nt: TGCGCCAGCAGCACTCCCCCTTGGACAGGGGTTACTGAAGCTTTCTTT
j_gene: TRBJ1-1
abundance: NA
v_gene: TRBV4-1
d_gene: TRBD1

CDR3aa: CASSLGIRGANTGELFF
CDR3nt: TGTGCCAGCAGCTTAGGGATCCGCGGCGCGAACACCGGGGAGCTGTTTTTT
j_gene: TRBJ2-2
abundance: NA
v_gene: TRBV7-7
d_gene: NA

CDR3aa: CASSEHPQKQYF
CDR3nt: TGTGCCAGCAGTGAACATCCACAGAAGCAGTACTTC
j_gene: TRBJ2-7
abundance: NA
v_gene: TRBV6-1
d_gene: NA

CDR3aa: CASSPTGGQGFNQPQHF
CDR3nt: TGCGCCAGCAGCCCTACCGGGGGACAGGGGTTCAATCAGCCCCAGCATTTT
j_gene: TRBJ1-5
abundance: NA
v_gene: TRBV5-1
d_gene: TRBD1

CDR3aa: CASSQDWGGATNEKLFF
CDR3nt: TGCGCCAGCAGCCAAGATTGGGGGGGCGCAACTAATGAAAAACTGTTTTTT
j_gene: TRBJ1-4
abundance: NA
v_gene: TRBV4-1
d_gene: NA

CDR3aa: CASSPARTAAGYTF
CDR3nt: TGTGCCAGCTCACCCGCCCGGACAGCCGCCGGCTACACCTTC
j_gene: TRBJ1-2
abundance: NA
v_gene: TRBV18
d_gene: NA

CDR3aa: CASSLYNQPQHF
CDR3nt: TGTGCCAGCAGCCTCTACAATCAGCCCCAGCATTTT
j_gene: TRBJ1-5
abundance: NA
v_gene: TRBV14
d_gene: NA

CDR3aa: CSAWDSGRRFF
CDR3nt: TGCAGTGCTTGGGACAGCGGGCGGAGGTTCTTC
j_gene: TRBJ2-1
abundance: NA
v_gene: TRBV20-1
d_gene: NA

CDR3aa: CASSDGVQTQYF
CDR3nt: TGCGCCAGCAGCGACGGGGTCCAGACCCAGTACTTC
j_gene: TRBJ2-5
abundance: once
v_gene: TRBV5-1
d_gene: NA

CDR3aa: CASSDRDTDTQYF
CDR3nt: TGTGCCAGCAGCGACAGGGATACAGATACGCAGTATTTT
j_gene: TRBJ2-3
abundance: once
v_gene: TRBV9
d_gene: NA

CDR3aa: CASSFTLPQYF
CDR3nt: TGTGCCAGCAGCTTTACGCTACCGCAGTATTTT
j_gene: TRBJ2-3
abundance: NA
v_gene: TRBV11-2
d_gene: NA

CDR3aa: CASRPEGNLGYNEQFF
CDR3nt: TGTGCCAGCAGGCCAGAAGGAAATTTGGGATACAATGAGCAGTTCTTC
j_gene: TRBJ2-1
abundance: once
v_gene: TRBV27
d_gene: NA

CDR3aa: CASGTDTQYF
CDR3nt: TGTGCCAGCGGGACAGATACGCAGTATTTT
j_gene: TRBJ2-3
abundance: NA
v_gene: TRBV6-6
d_gene: NA

CDR3aa: CASRGQGTNEKLFF
CDR3nt: TGTGCCAGCAGGGGCCAGGGAACTAATGAAAAACTGTTTTTT
j_gene: TRBJ1-4
abundance: NA
v_gene: TRBV28
d_gene: NA

CDR3aa: CASSPRPDFYEQYF
CDR3nt: TGTGCCAGCAGCCCTAGACCGGACTTCTACGAGCAGTACTTC
j_gene: TRBJ2-7
abundance: NA
v_gene: TRBV6-5
d_gene: NA

CDR3aa: CASRYSEYSNQPQHF
CDR3nt: TGTGCCAGCAGATACTCTGAATATAGCAATCAGCCCCAGCATTTT
j_gene: TRBJ1-5
abundance: NA
v_gene: TRBV6-5
d_gene: NA

CDR3aa: CSATEYLGTQYF
CDR3nt: TGCAGCGCCACGGAGTACCTCGGTACGCAGTATTTT
j_gene: TRBJ2-3
abundance: NA
v_gene: TRBV29-1
d_gene: NA

CDR3aa: CASTQRPSGANVLTF
CDR3nt: TGTGCCAGCACCCAGCGGCCTTCTGGGGCCAACGTCCTGACTTTC
j_gene: TRBJ2-6
abundance: NA
v_gene: TRBV6-5
d_gene: NA

CDR3aa: CASSVDPAADEQYF
CDR3nt: TGTGCCAGCAGCGTAGACCCGGCAGCGGACGAGCAGTACTTC
j_gene: TRBJ2-7
abundance: NA
v_gene: TRBV9
d_gene: NA

CDR3aa: CASSSPLGPISGNTIYF
CDR3nt: TGTGCCAGCAGCTCGCCTCTAGGGCCGATCTCTGGAAACACCATATATTTT
j_gene: TRBJ1-3
abundance: NA
v_gene: TRBV9
d_gene: NA

CDR3aa: CASSLGQGENLRSGNTIYF
CDR3nt: TGTGCCAGCAGCTTAGGACAGGGGGAAAACCTCCGCTCTGGAAACACCATATATTTT
j_gene: TRBJ1-3
abundance: NA
v_gene: TRBV7-9
d_gene: TRBD1

CDR3aa: CASSQGFGTANSPLHF
CDR3nt: TGTGCCAGCAGCCAAGGGTTTGGGACGGCCAATTCACCCCTCCACTTT
j_gene: TRBJ1-6
abundance: NA
v_gene: TRBV4-2
d_gene: NA

CDR3aa: CASSPGVAKNIQYF
CDR3nt: TGTGCCAGCAGTCCTGGCGTAGCCAAAAACATTCAGTACTTC
j_gene: TRBJ2-4
abundance: NA
v_gene: TRBV5-4
d_gene: NA

CDR3aa: CASSLGGGGPTDTQYF
CDR3nt: TGTGCCAGCAGCTTAGGCGGCGGAGGCCCCACAGATACGCAGTATTTT
j_gene: TRBJ2-3
abundance: NA
v_gene: TRBV7-2
d_gene: NA

CDR3aa: CASSESRTIYNEQFF
CDR3nt: TGCGCCAGCAGTGAGTCAAGGACTATATACAATGAGCAGTTCTTC
j_gene: TRBJ2-1
abundance: NA
v_gene: TRBV10-2
d_gene: NA

CDR3aa: CASSGERPFF
CDR3nt: TGTGCCAGCAGCGGAGAACGCCCGTTCTTT
j_gene: TRBJ1-1
abundance: once
v_gene: TRBV7-9
d_gene: NA

CDR3aa: CASSLGLALAGELFF
CDR3nt: TGTGCCAGCAGCTTGGGTTTGGCCCTTGCCGGGGAGCTGTTTTTT
j_gene: TRBJ2-2
abundance: NA
v_gene: TRBV5-5
d_gene: NA

CDR3aa: CASSLGQGAPDTQYF
CDR3nt: TGCGCCAGCAGCTTGGGACAGGGGGCCCCAGATACGCAGTATTTT
j_gene: TRBJ2-3
abundance: few
v_gene: TRBV5-1
d_gene: TRBD1

CDR3aa: CASSVQRSGNTIYF
CDR3nt: TGTGCCAGCAGTGTTCAGAGATCTGGAAACACCATATATTTT
j_gene: TRBJ1-3
abundance: NA
v_gene: TRBV6-1
d_gene: NA

CDR3aa: CASSLSHIQYF
CDR3nt: TGTGCCAGCAGCCTCTCGCACATTCAGTACTTC
j_gene: TRBJ2-4
abundance: NA
v_gene: TRBV7-2
d_gene: NA

CDR3aa: CASSFRRGRPSYNEQFF
CDR3nt: TGTGCCAGCAGCTTTCGAAGGGGACGCCCATCCTACAATGAGCAGTTCTTC
j_gene: TRBJ2-1
abundance: NA
v_gene: TRBV12-1
d_gene: NA

CDR3aa: CASSPGAGHEQYF
CDR3nt: TGTGCCAGCAGTCCGGGCGCGGGCCACGAGCAGTACTTC
j_gene: TRBJ2-7
abundance: NA
v_gene: TRBV27
d_gene: NA

CDR3aa: CASSFWTSGTYEQYF
CDR3nt: TGTGCCAGCAGCTTCTGGACTAGCGGGACCTACGAGCAGTACTTC
j_gene: TRBJ2-7
abundance: NA
v_gene: TRBV7-2
d_gene: TRBD2

CDR3aa: CASMGEGGSTDTQYF
CDR3nt: TGTGCCAGCATGGGGGAGGGCGGCAGTACAGATACGCAGTATTTT
j_gene: TRBJ2-3
abundance: NA
v_gene: TRBV27
d_gene: TRBD2

CDR3aa: CASSSTSTGELFF
CDR3nt: TGTGCCAGCAGTTCGACTAGCACCGGGGAGCTGTTTTTT
j_gene: TRBJ2-2
abundance: NA
v_gene: TRBV6-1
d_gene: NA

CDR3aa: CASSPGAYEQYF
CDR3nt: TGCGCCAGCAGCCCGGGAGCTTACGAGCAGTACTTC
j_gene: TRBJ2-7
abundance: NA
v_gene: TRBV5-1
d_gene: NA

CDR3aa: CASSYGGSGSYNEQFF
CDR3nt: TGTGCCAGCAGTTACGGCGGGAGCGGGTCCTACAATGAGCAGTTCTTC
j_gene: TRBJ2-1
abundance: NA
v_gene: TRBV6-5
d_gene: TRBD2